This T cell receptor (beta chain) was captured in a study of PD-1 and CTLA-4 blockade in melanoma. The germline CDR1 and CDR2 sequences are MGHRA and YSYEKL. Trimming took 0 bases from V and 3 from J; bases not matched to a gene: 5. CDR3 size: 15 residues. The assay was immunoSEQ multiplex PCR, and TCRdb's table has in-frame clones only and misses some. The table lists 15,000 to 20,000 clones, roughly two thirds of them singletons. This sequence was found in a human donor with melanoma. The sample in question was CD8+ T cells from peripheral blood, obtained before anti-PD-1 treatment. The chain uses TRBV4-1 and TRBJ2-7; 7 bases align to TRBD1. The DNA for the CDR3 is TGCGCCAGCAGCCAAGACCCGGGACAGAGCTACGAGCAGTACTTC. It is translated as CASSQDPGQSYEQYF.